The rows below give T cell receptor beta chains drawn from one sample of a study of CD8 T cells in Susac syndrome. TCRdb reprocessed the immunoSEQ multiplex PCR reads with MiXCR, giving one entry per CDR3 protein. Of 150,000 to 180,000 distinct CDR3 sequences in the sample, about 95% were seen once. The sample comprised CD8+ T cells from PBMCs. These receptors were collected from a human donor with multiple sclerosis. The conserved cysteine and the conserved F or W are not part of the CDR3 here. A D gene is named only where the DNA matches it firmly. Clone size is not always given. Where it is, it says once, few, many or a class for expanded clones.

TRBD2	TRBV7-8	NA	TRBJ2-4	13	ASSLGASGVDIQY
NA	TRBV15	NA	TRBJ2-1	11	ATSRAPLDEQF
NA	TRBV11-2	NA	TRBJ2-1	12	ASAIRVPGNEQF
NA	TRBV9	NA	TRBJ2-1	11	ASSVEGHNEQF
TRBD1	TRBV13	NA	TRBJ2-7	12	ARGQGGVQYEQY
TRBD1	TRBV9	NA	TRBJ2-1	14	ASSVEGTGAYNEQF
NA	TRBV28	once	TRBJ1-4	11	ASSSRINEKLF
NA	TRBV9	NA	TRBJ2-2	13	ASGGGLANTGELF
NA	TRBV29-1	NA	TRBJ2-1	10	SVEDGSNEQF
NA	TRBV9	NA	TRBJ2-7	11	ASSGGPPYEQY
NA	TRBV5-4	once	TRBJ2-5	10	ASSWGQETQY
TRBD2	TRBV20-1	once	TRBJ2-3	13	SASPRASGVNTQY
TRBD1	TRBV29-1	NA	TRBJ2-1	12	SAAGTGLANEQF
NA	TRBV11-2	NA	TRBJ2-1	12	ASSARASYNEQF
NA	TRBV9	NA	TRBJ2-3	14	ASSARGSTSTDTQY
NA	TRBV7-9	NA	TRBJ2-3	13	ASSLAAGSTDTQY
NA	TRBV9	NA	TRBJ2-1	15	ASSASGTVSSYNEQF
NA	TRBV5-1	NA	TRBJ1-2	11	ASSDDTNYGYT
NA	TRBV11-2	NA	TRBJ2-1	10	ASSQSYNEQF
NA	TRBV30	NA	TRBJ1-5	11	AWALSGNQPQH
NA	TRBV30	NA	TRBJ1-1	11	AWSVLGGTEAF
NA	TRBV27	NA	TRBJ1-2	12	ASSLLASNYGYT
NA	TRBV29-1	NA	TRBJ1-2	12	SAPTETLNYGYT
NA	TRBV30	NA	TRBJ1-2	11	AWKGPPSYGYT
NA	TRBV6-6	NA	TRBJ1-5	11	ASTPGPFMPQH
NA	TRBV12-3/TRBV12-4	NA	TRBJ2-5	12	ASSFGAGEETQY
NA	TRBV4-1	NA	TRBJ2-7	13	ASSQGPNSMEEQY
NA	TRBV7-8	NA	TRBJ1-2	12	ASSLARTVHGYT
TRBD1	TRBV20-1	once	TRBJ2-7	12	SASDRGISYEQY
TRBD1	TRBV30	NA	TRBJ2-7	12	AWTPGQVGHEQY
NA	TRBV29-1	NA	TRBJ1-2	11	SDLQRPKGGYT
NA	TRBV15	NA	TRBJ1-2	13	ATSTAGVRNYGYT
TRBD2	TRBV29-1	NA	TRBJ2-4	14	SVDGTSGTKGNIQY
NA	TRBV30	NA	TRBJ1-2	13	AWSVLPSANYGYT
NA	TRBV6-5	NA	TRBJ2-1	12	ASSYEGTTDEQF
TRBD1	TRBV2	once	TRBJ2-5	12	ASSHRTGGETQY
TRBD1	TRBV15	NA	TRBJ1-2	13	ATSGETGQVNGYT
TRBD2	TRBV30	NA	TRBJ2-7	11	AWSPGTMSEQY
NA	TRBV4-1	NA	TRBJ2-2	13	ASSQDSGNTGELF
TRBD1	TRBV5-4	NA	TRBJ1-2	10	ASSATGDGYT
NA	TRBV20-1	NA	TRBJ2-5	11	SARTSVPGTQY